Below, 2 T cell receptor beta chains from the same sample are listed, as sequenced in a study of identical twins. TCRdb reprocessed the 5' RACE reads with MiXCR, giving one entry per CDR3 protein. The table lists around 650,000 distinct CDR3 sequences, roughly 7.1% of them singletons. A further study also used this sample, focusing on yellow fever vaccine responses in identical twins.

The specimen sequenced was PBMCs. These receptors were collected from a woman aged 18-35 years in good health.

The rearrangement joins TRBV27 to TRBJ2-5; 12 nucleotides agree with TRBD2. Trimming at V came to 2 bases and at J to 5 bases, leaving 3 bases not matched to a gene. The germline CDR1 and CDR2 sequences are MNHEY and SMNVEV (reference sequence). This CDR3 has 15 amino acids. In DNA, the CDR3 is TGTGCCAGCAGTTTACTAGCGGGGGGGCTTGAGACCCAGTACTTC. Its translation is CASSLLAGGLETQYF.

This clonotype was counted between two and nine times. CDR3 protein: CASSFRSQGSGANVLTF. The CDR3 region has the DNA TGCGCCAGCAGCTTTCGCTCTCAGGGCTCTGGGGCCAACGTCCTGACTTTC. The chain has TRBV5-1 and TRBJ2-6; D is perhaps TRBD1 (5 bases). This CDR3 region has 17 residues. The germline gives CDR1 SGHRS, CDR2 YFSETQ. V lost 2 bases and J lost 0, with 12 bases in between.